This record concerns one T cell receptor (beta chain) sequence. V gave up 4 bases and J gave up 3 bases; unmatched junction bases: 2. In germline, CDR1 is MGHDK, CDR2 SYGVNS. The CDR3 runs 14 residues. The data were taken from a study of blood T cell repertoires in COVID-19. Profiling relied on immunoSEQ multiplex PCR, and the TCRdb table lists in-frame clones only, not all of them. The table has some 260,000 clones, roughly 85% seen once. Source material: peripheral blood. V gene TRBV25-1 combines with J gene TRBJ2-7, with 11 positions matching TRBD2. The clonotype was recovered from a woman between 18 and 29 years old with acute or convalescent COVID-19. Here the CDR3 DNA reads TGTGCCAGCAGTGGACTAGCGGGATACTACGAGCAGTACTTC. It yields the protein CASSGLAGYYEQYF.